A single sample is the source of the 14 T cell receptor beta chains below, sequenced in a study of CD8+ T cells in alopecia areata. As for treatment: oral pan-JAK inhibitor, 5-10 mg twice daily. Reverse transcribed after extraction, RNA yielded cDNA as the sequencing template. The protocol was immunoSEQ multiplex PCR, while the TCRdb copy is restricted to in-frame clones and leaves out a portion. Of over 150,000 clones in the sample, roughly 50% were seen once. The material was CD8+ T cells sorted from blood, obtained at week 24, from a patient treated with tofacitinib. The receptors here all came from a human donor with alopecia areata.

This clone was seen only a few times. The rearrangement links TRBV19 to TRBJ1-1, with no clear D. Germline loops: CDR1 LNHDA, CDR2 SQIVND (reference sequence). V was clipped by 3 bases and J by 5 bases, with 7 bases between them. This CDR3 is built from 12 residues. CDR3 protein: CASSMRRTEAFF. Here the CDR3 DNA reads TGTGCCAGTAGTATGAGGAGGACTGAAGCTTTCTTT.

CDR3 in amino acids: CAIVGNTGELFF. The CDR3 DNA is TGTGCCATTGTAGGGAACACCGGGGAGCTGTTTTTT. The chain employs TRBV30 and TRBJ2-2, with unresolved D. Germline assignment: CDR1 GTSNPN and CDR2 SVGIG (reference sequence). Trimming removed 8 bases from V and 1 base from J, with 8 bases in between. The CDR3 runs to 12 residues.

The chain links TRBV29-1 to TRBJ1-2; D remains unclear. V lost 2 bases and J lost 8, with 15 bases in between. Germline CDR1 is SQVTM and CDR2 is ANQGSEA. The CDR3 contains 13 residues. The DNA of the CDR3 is TGCAGCGTTGAACTCCGGGAAGGGCGAGGCTACACCTTC. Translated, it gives CSVELREGRGYTF.

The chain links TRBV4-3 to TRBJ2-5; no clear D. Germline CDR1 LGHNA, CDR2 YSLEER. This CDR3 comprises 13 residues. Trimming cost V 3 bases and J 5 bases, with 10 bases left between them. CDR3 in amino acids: CASSQATWETQYF. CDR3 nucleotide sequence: TGCGCCAGCAGCCAGGCTACGTGGGAGACCCAGTACTTC.

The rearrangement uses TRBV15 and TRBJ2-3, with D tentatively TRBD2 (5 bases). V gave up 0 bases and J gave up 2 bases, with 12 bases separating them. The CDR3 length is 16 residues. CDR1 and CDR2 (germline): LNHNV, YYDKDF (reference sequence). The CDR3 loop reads CATSREGLSDTDTQYF. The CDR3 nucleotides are TGTGCCACCAGCAGAGAAGGTCTTAGCGACACAGATACGCAGTATTTT.

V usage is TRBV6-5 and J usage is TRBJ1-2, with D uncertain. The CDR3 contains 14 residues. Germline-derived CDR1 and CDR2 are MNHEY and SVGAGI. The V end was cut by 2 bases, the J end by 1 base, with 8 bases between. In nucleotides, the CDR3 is TGTGCCAGCAGTTACCAGAAGATTAACTATGGCTACACCTTC. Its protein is CASSYQKINYGYTF.

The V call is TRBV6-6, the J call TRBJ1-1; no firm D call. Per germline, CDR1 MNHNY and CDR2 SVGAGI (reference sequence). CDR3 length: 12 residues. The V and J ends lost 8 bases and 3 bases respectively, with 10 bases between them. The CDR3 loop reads CASGLEYTEAFF. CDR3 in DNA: TGTGCCAGCGGTTTGGAGTACACTGAAGCTTTCTTT.

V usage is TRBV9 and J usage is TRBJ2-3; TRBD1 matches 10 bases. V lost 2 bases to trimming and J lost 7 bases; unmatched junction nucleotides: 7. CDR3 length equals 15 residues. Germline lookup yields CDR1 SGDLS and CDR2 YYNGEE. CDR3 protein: CASSVPGTGENTQYF. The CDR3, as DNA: TGTGCCAGCAGCGTTCCCGGGACAGGGGAAAATACGCAGTATTTT.

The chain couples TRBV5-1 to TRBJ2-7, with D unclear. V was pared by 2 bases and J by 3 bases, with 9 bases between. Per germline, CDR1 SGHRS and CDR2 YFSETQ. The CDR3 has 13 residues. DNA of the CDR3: TGCGCCAGCAGCTTCGCTGAGAGCTACGAGCAGTACTTC. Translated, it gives CASSFAESYEQYF.

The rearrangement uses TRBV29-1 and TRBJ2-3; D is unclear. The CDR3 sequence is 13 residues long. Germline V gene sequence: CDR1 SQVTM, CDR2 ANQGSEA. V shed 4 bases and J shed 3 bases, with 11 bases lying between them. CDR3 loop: CSVVAKVTDTQYF. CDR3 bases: TGCAGCGTTGTGGCCAAGGTAACAGATACGCAGTATTTT.

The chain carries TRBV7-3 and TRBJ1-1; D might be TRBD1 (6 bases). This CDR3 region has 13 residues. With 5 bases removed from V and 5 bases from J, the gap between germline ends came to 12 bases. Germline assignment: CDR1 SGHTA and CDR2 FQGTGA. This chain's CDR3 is CASSQQGGTEAFF. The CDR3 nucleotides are TGTGCCAGCAGCCAACAGGGAGGGACTGAAGCTTTCTTT.

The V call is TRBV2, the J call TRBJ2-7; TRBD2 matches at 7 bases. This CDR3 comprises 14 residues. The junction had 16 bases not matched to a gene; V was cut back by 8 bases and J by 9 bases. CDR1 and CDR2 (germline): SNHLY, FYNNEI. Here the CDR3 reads CASYVRGSESRQYF. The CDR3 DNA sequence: TGTGCCAGCTACGTGCGGGGGAGTGAGAGTCGGCAGTACTTC.

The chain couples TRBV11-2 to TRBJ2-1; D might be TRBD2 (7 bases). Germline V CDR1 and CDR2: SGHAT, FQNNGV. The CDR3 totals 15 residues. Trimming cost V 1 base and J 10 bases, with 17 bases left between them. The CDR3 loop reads CASSLGGGPEREQFF. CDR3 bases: TGTGCCAGCAGCTTAGGGGGGGGCCCTGAGCGGGAGCAGTTCTTC.

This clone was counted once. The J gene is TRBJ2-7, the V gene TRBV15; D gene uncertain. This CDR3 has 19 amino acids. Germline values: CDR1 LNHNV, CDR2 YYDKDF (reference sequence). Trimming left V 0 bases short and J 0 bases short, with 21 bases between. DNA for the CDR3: TGTGCCACCAGCAGAGATGTCCTTCCACAGATCTCACCCTCCTACGAGCAGTACTTC. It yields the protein CATSRDVLPQISPSYEQYF.